These 26 T cell receptor beta chains came from one sample sequenced in a study of blood T cell repertoires in COVID-19. The table came from immunoSEQ multiplex PCR; TCRdb's copy has only in-frame clones and leaves some out. The sample holds roughly 340,000 clones, more than 75% seen once. The sample taken for sequencing was peripheral blood. These receptors came from a woman under 30 who had recovered from COVID-19.

This clone has a single count. The J gene is TRBJ2-1, the V gene TRBV13; TRBD1 matches at 8 bases. The CDR3 is 15 amino acids. Germline V CDR1 and CDR2: PRHDT, FYEKMQ (reference sequence). V shed 5 bases, J shed 6 bases, and the junction held 9 bases outside the gene matches. The CDR3 loop is CASSATGGRGNEQFF. CDR3 coding DNA: TGTGCCAGCAGCGCCACAGGGGGTCGGGGCAATGAGCAGTTCTTC. Combining the CDR3 with reference TRBV13 and TRBJ2-1 gives the whole variable domain AAGVIQSPRHLIKEKRETATLKCYPIPRHDTVYWYQQGPGQDPQFLISFYEKMQSDKGSIPDRFSAQQFSDYHSELNMSSLELGDSALYFCASSATGGRGNEQFFGPGTRLTVL.

The J gene is TRBJ2-3, the V gene TRBV4-3, with unresolved D. The V end lost 3 bases, the J end lost 4 bases, and 8 bases lay between the germline ends. The CDR3 extends over 13 amino acids. The germline gives CDR1 LGHNA, CDR2 YSLEER. The CDR3 bases are TGCGCCAGCAGCCATAATACACCAGATACGCAGTATTTT. This encodes CASSHNTPDTQYF.

The V gene is TRBV7-2, the J gene TRBJ2-5; 7 positions match TRBD2. Losses at the gene ends were 5 bases for V and 3 bases for J; bases not matched to a gene: 3. This CDR3 region has 13 residues. CDR1 SGHTA and CDR2 FQGNSA come from the germline V gene. This chain's CDR3 is CASSTLAEETQYF. The CDR3 coding sequence is TGTGCCAGCAGCACTCTAGCGGAAGAGACCCAGTACTTC.

The CDR3 DNA follows: TGTGCCAGCAGCTCGGACAGGGGGAGGGAGGCTTTCTTT. It is translated as CASSSDRGREAFF. This rearrangement joins TRBV5-4 to TRBJ1-1, with TRBD1 identical over 10 bases. This CDR3 is built from 13 residues. CDR1 and CDR2 (germline): SGHNT, YYREEE (reference sequence). With 3 bases clipped from V and 11 bases from J, the junction kept 7 bases outside the gene matches. The full variable domain, its missing parts supplied by reference TRBV5-4 and TRBJ1-1, is ETGVTQSPTHLIKTRGQQVTLRCSSQSGHNTVSWYQQALGQGPQFIFQYYREEENGRGNFPPRFSGLQFPNYSSELNVNALELDDSALYLCASSSDRGREAFFGQGTRLTVV.

V usage is TRBV2 and J usage is TRBJ2-2; 12 bases align to TRBD2. The trim removed 6 bases at V and 4 bases at J, leaving 6 bases unmatched. The CDR3 length is 16 residues. Germline CDR1 reads SNHLY; CDR2 reads FYNNEI. CDR3 region: CASSRLAGVATGELFF. The CDR3 DNA follows: TGTGCCAGCAGCCGACTAGCGGGAGTGGCCACCGGGGAGCTGTTTTTT.

The chain employs TRBV19 and TRBJ2-6, with D possibly matching TRBD2 (6 bases). V lost 8 bases and J lost 4, with 21 bases in between. CDR1 is LNHDA, CDR2 SQIVND, per germline (reference sequence). This CDR3 is 17 amino acids long. CDR3 in DNA: TGTGCCAGTTCTCTTTTCTCGGGGGTTTCAGGGGCCAACGTCCTGACTTTC. Translating gives CASSLFSGVSGANVLTF.

The chain has TRBV5-1 and TRBJ1-5; D is unresolved. Trimming shortened V by 6 bases and J by 3 bases, and 16 bases separated the two germline ends. The CDR3 is 15 amino acids. CDR1 SGHRS and CDR2 YFSETQ come from the germline V gene. In DNA, the CDR3 is TGCGCCAGCACCGACTTTACGGGTCTCAATCAGCCCCAGCATTTT. It codes for CASTDFTGLNQPQHF.

This CDR3 reads CATSDPQAGSYNEQFF. Written as DNA, the CDR3 is TGTGCCACCAGTGATCCCCAGGCGGGTAGTTACAATGAGCAGTTCTTC. This rearrangement joins TRBV24-1 to TRBJ2-1; tentatively, D is TRBD2 (5 bases). Trimming took off 3 bases at V and 4 bases at J, with 15 bases between the two ends. Germline lookup yields CDR1 KGHDR and CDR2 SFDVKD. CDR3 length: 16 amino acids.

V and J are TRBV11-2 and TRBJ1-4; no reliable D call. Germline V gene data show CDR1 as SGHAT and CDR2 as FQNNGV. V was cut by 0 bases and J by 12 bases, with 20 bases left in between. This CDR3 has 16 amino acids. CDR3 sequence: CASSLDREHRFIELFF. CDR3 bases: TGTGCCAGCAGCTTAGATCGGGAACATAGGTTCATTGAACTGTTTTTT.

The chain joins TRBV12-3 or TRBV12-4 to TRBJ2-1; no clear D. V lost 7 bases and J lost 5, with 12 bases in between. The CDR3 totals 13 residues. The CDR3 nucleotides are TGTGCCAGCAACTCCGGCGGCAACAATGAGCAGTTCTTC. This codes for CASNSGGNNEQFF.

V usage is TRBV5-1 and J usage is TRBJ2-3, with unresolved D. Trimming left V 0 bases short and J 2 bases short, with 10 bases between. The CDR3 is 15 residues long. Per the germline V gene, CDR1 is SGHRS and CDR2 is YFSETQ. The CDR3, as DNA: TGCGCCAGCAGCTTGGAGTGGCTCCACACAGATACGCAGTATTTT. Its translation: CASSLEWLHTDTQYF.

The CDR3 DNA sequence: TGTGCCAGCTCACCACTCCTTAGACTAGCGGGAGTTCCGGGGACCGGGGAGCTGTTTTTT. It codes for CASSPLLRLAGVPGTGELFF. The V call is TRBV18, the J call TRBJ2-2; 12 bases align to TRBD2. The CDR3 loop spans 20 amino acids. Germline V CDR1 and CDR2: KGHSH, LQKENI. V was pared by 1 base and J by 5 bases, with 14 bases of the junction left unmatched.

The chain has TRBV18 and TRBJ1-5, with 10 bases identical to TRBD1. Germline V CDR1 and CDR2: KGHSH, LQKENI. The V segment lost 5 bases and the J segment 7 bases; nucleotides outside the gene matches: 8. This CDR3 spans 15 amino acids. The CDR3 here is CASSIETGGYQPQHF. The CDR3 DNA reads as TGTGCCAGCTCAATCGAGACAGGGGGCTACCAGCCCCAGCATTTT.

This chain uses TRBV12-5 with TRBJ1-2, with D maybe TRBD1 (5 bases). The CDR3 is 11 residues long. Germline CDR1 and CDR2: LGHNT and FRNRAP. Trimming took off 5 bases at V and 13 bases at J, with 14 bases between the two ends. The CDR3 nucleotides read TGTGCTAGTGGTCCGGGGGTGCCAAGCACCTTC. It is translated as CASGPGVPSTF.

A word on this clone: At one end the junction does not follow the germline gene, possibly because of a read error. The chain recombines TRBV3-1 (or the pseudogene TRBV3-2) with TRBJ1-2; tentatively, D is TRBD1 (5 bases). From germline, CDR1 is LGHDT and CDR2 YNNKEL (reference sequence). This CDR3 spans 17 amino acids. The CDR3 DNA follows: TGTACCAGCAGCGGGTGGGGACTCTTGAGATCTAACTATGGCTACACCTTC. Amino acids: CTSSGWGLLRSNYGYTF.

The chain couples TRBV11-2 to TRBJ1-1, with 10 nucleotides matching TRBD1. This CDR3 is built from 16 residues. The V and J ends lost 3 bases and 5 bases, in that order; junction bases with no gene match: 9. Germline V gives CDR1 SGHAT, CDR2 FQNNGV. The CDR3 spells CASSLPPGQGTTEAFF. Here the CDR3 DNA reads TGTGCCAGCAGCTTGCCTCCGGGACAGGGGACTACTGAAGCTTTCTTT. The full variable domain, rest sourced from reference TRBV11-2 and TRBJ1-1, is EAGVAQSPRYKIIEKRQSVAFWCNPISGHATLYWYQQILGQGPKLLIQFQNNGVVDDSQLPKDRFSAERLKGVDSTLKIQPAKLEDSAVYLCASSLPPGQGTTEAFFGQGTRLTVV.

The rearrangement joins TRBV4-1 to TRBJ2-3; TRBD2 matches 9 bases. The CDR3 runs 17 residues. Per the germline V gene, CDR1 is MGHRA and CDR2 is YSYEKL. Trimming at V came to 3 bases and at J to 6 bases, leaving 13 bases not matched to a gene. The CDR3 here is CASSQRLSGSGRDTQYF. The CDR3 coding sequence is TGCGCCAGCAGCCAGCGCCTTAGCGGGAGCGGGAGGGATACGCAGTATTTT.

This chain connects TRBV12-3 or TRBV12-4 to TRBJ1-2; D ambiguous. The CDR3 sequence is 13 residues long. V was pared by 2 bases and J by 1 base, with 5 bases between. CDR3 residues: CASSLSSNYGYTF. CDR3 DNA: TGTGCCAGCAGTTTATCCAGTAACTATGGCTACACCTTC.

The chain joins TRBV7-9 to TRBJ2-3, with D tentatively TRBD2 (5 bases). CDR1 and CDR2 (germline): SEHNR, FQNEAQ (reference sequence). With 1 base removed from V and 6 bases from J, the gap between germline ends came to 8 bases. There are 13 residues in the CDR3. CDR3 residues: CASSLVARDTQYF. CDR3 bases: TGTGCCAGCAGCTTAGTAGCGCGGGATACGCAGTATTTT.

This clone was picked up a small number of times. As DNA, the CDR3 is TGTGCCAGCAGCTCAATGGACTATCTGGATGAGCAGTTCTTC. It is translated as CASSSMDYLDEQFF. The rearrangement links TRBV7-9 to TRBJ2-1, with D perhaps TRBD2 (6 bases). Germline V gene sequence: CDR1 SEHNR, CDR2 FQNEAQ (reference sequence). The CDR3 spans 14 residues. V shed 4 bases and J shed 8 bases, with 15 bases lying between them.

As DNA, the CDR3 is TGTGCCAGCAGTTACTCGTCTAGCGGGAGCTCCTACGAGCAGTACGTC. It yields the protein CASSYSSSGSSYEQYV. The chain is built from TRBV6-2 or TRBV6-3 and TRBJ2-7; 10 bases line up with TRBD2. With V trimmed by 0 bases and J by 0 bases, 2 bases remained unmatched. The CDR3 totals 16 residues. CDR1 and CDR2 (germline): MNHEY, SVGEGT.

The J gene is TRBJ1-2, the V gene TRBV20-1; the D gene is possibly TRBD1 (5 bases). CDR1 is DFQATT and CDR2 is SNEGSKA in the germline V gene (reference sequence). Trimming shortened V by 5 bases and J by 7 bases, and 11 bases separated the two germline ends. This CDR3 is built from 11 residues. The CDR3 reads CSAGPQGGYTF. The CDR3 DNA reads TGCAGTGCTGGGCCGCAGGGTGGCTACACCTTC.

J is TRBJ1-1 and V is TRBV5-4; no clear D gene. This CDR3 is built from 15 residues. The V gene's germline CDR1 is SGHNT and CDR2 YYREEE (reference sequence). The ends were cut back, 4 bases at V and 8 bases at J, with 21 bases in the middle. The CDR3 loop reads CASSPSTTPSGEAFF. DNA of the CDR3: TGTGCCAGCAGCCCCTCCACTACACCTAGTGGAGAAGCTTTCTTT.

V and J are TRBV9 and TRBJ2-1; tentatively, D is TRBD2 (6 bases). Germline V gives CDR1 SGDLS, CDR2 YYNGEE. The CDR3 is 17 amino acids. Trimming removed 7 bases at V and 3 bases at J, with 23 bases between. The CDR3 DNA reads as TGTGCCAGCTCGGGCCGGGGGAGAGCGACTATCTACAATGAGCAGTTCTTC. Residues: CASSGRGRATIYNEQFF.

The gene calls are TRBV18 and TRBJ1-4; 7 bases are shared with TRBD1. This CDR3 region has 15 residues. Germline CDR1 KGHSH, CDR2 LQKENI. J lost 10 bases, V lost 0 bases, and 8 bases had no gene match. The CDR3 sequence is CASSPPAGGLGKLFF. DNA of the CDR3: TGTGCCAGCTCACCACCGGCAGGGGGTCTCGGAAAACTGTTTTTT.

The chain joins TRBV20-1 to TRBJ1-1, with D unclear. CDR3 size: 14 residues. CDR1 and CDR2 from the germline V gene are DFQATT and SNEGSKA (reference sequence). The V end lost 3 bases, the J end lost 3 bases, and 14 bases lay between the germline ends. This chain's CDR3 is CSASPSTVHTEAFF. CDR3 bases: TGCAGTGCTAGTCCCAGCACAGTACACACTGAAGCTTTCTTT.